This passage covers 23 T cell receptor beta chains from one sample sequenced in a study of blood T cell repertoires in COVID-19. Profiling relied on immunoSEQ multiplex PCR, and the TCRdb table lists in-frame clones only, not all of them. The sample has about 160,000 clones; more than 75% are singletons. The material sequenced was PBMCs or T cells enriched from blood (not recorded which). These receptors originate from a woman aged 45 to 65 who had recovered from COVID-19.

V is TRBV6-5 and J is TRBJ2-6; D unresolved. The germline V and J ends were trimmed by 7 bases and 0 bases, with 10 bases remaining between them. The CDR3 consists of 15 residues. CDR1 is MNHEY and CDR2 is SVGAGI in the germline V gene. For the CDR3, the DNA is TGTGCCAGCATCTTCAGGTACTCTGGGGCCAACGTCCTGACTTTC. Amino acid sequence: CASIFRYSGANVLTF.

CDR3 DNA sequence: TGTGCCAGCAGCCCCCGGGACAGGTACTACGAGCAGTACTTC. This sequence encodes CASSPRDRYYEQYF. V gene TRBV3-1 (or the pseudogene TRBV3-2) combines with J gene TRBJ2-7; 8 bases align to TRBD1. The CDR3 is 14 residues long. Germline trimming cut 4 bases from V and 3 bases from J; bases unmatched to any gene: 5. Germline values: CDR1 LGHDT, CDR2 YNNKEL (reference sequence).

This chain joins TRBV2 and TRBJ1-4; D perhaps matches TRBD1 (5 bases). Germline V CDR1 and CDR2: SNHLY, FYNNEI. This CDR3 has 14 residues. Trimming took off 6 bases at V and 4 bases at J, with 12 bases between the two ends. The DNA of the CDR3 is TGTGCCAGCAGGGCAGGGAGGGGTAATGAAAAACTGTTTTTT. Protein sequence: CASRAGRGNEKLFF.

J is TRBJ2-1 and V is TRBV4-2; 11 bases fit TRBD2. V lost 1 base to trimming and J lost 7 bases; unmatched junction nucleotides: 3. This CDR3 is built from 15 residues. CDR1 and CDR2 (germline): LGHNA, YNFKEQ. For the CDR3, the DNA is TGTGCCAGCAGCCAAGGTGGGACTAGCGGAAATGAGCAGTTCTTC. The encoded protein is CASSQGGTSGNEQFF.

This chain connects TRBV18 to TRBJ1-1; weak D call: TRBD1 (5 bases). Per germline, CDR1 KGHSH and CDR2 LQKENI. The CDR3 contains 14 residues. V lost 6 bases to trimming and J lost 3 bases, with 14 bases between them. CDR3 protein: CASSQLGGYTEAFF. CDR3 nucleotide sequence: TGTGCCAGCTCCCAACTCGGGGGATACACTGAAGCTTTCTTT.

The CDR3 sequence: CASSERGGGMNTEAFF. The DNA for the CDR3 is TGTGCCAGCAGTGAAAGAGGGGGCGGGATGAACACTGAAGCTTTCTTT. The chain has TRBV2 and TRBJ1-1; 7 positions match TRBD1. Germline trimming cut 2 bases from V and 0 bases from J; bases unmatched to any gene: 6. CDR1 SNHLY and CDR2 FYNNEI come from the germline V gene. The CDR3 is 16 residues long.

The CDR3 sequence: CASSLVSSSGNTIYF. The DNA of the CDR3 is TGTGCCAGCAGCTTAGTGAGTAGCTCTGGAAACACCATATATTTT. This rearrangement joins TRBV7-2 to TRBJ1-3; D uncertain. The CDR3 is 15 residues long. Trimming cost V 1 base and J 0 bases, with 7 bases left between them. CDR1 is SGHTA, CDR2 FQGNSA, per germline.

This chain connects TRBV9 to TRBJ2-3; D is possibly TRBD2 (6 bases). Trimming removed 1 base from V and 2 bases from J, with 11 bases in between. CDR3 size: 15 residues. Per the germline V gene, CDR1 is SGDLS and CDR2 is YYNGEE. This CDR3 reads CASSVTGDPTDTQYF. The CDR3 coding sequence is TGTGCCAGCAGCGTAACGGGAGACCCCACAGATACGCAGTATTTT.

The chain links TRBV7-9 to TRBJ1-2, with TRBD1 matching 7 bases. Unmatched junction bases numbered 14, after V lost 5 bases and J lost 8 bases. Germline V CDR1 and CDR2: SEHNR, FQNEAQ (reference sequence). The CDR3 has 15 residues. In DNA, the CDR3 is TGTGCCAGCAGCCCCCCCCAGGGGGAGAGGTTGGGCTACACCTTC. Its protein is CASSPPQGERLGYTF.

The chain recombines TRBV21-1 with TRBJ2-7; the DNA was not compared with TRBD2, the D call given in the table. TRBV21-1 is listed as a pseudogene. This CDR3 is built from 17 residues. The chain's CDR3 is CASRGSGGSGKGDEQYF. CDR3 DNA sequence: TGTGCCAGCCGGGGATCGGGGGGTAGCGGGAAGGGCGACGAGCAGTACTTC.

In its sample, this clone was seen once. The chain joins TRBV6-5 to TRBJ1-3; D remains ambiguous. The length of the CDR3 is 12 residues. Germline-derived CDR1 and CDR2 are MNHEY and SVGAGI. With 7 bases removed from V and 4 bases from J, the gap between germline ends came to 8 bases. The CDR3 region is CASTSPGNTIYF. The CDR3 coding sequence is TGTGCCAGCACCTCCCCGGGAAACACCATATATTTT.

In DNA, the CDR3 is TGCGCCAGCAGCCAAGATACAGGTCTGTTGTATGGCTACACCTTC. It translates to CASSQDTGLLYGYTF. The chain combines TRBV4-1 with TRBJ1-2, with TRBD1 as a possible D gene (5 bases). Trimming cost V 0 bases and J 5 bases, with 13 bases left between them. This CDR3 is built from 15 residues. From germline, CDR1 is MGHRA and CDR2 YSYEKL.

The chain recombines TRBV20-1 with TRBJ2-7; no definite D call. This CDR3 contains 13 residues. V lost 3 bases, J lost 0 bases, and 9 bases lay in between. From germline, CDR1 is DFQATT and CDR2 SNEGSKA (reference sequence). Written as DNA, the CDR3 is TGCAGTGCTAGTAACTCCCGCTCCTACGAGCAGTACTTC. Its protein is CSASNSRSYEQYF.

Notes on this clone: This same CDR3 is encoded by further DNA sequences in the sample. The rearrangement joins TRBV5-1 to TRBJ1-5; D is undetermined. CDR3 length: 13 residues. V dropped 0 bases and J dropped 6 bases, with 7 bases sitting between them. CDR1 and CDR2 from the germline V gene are SGHRS and YFSETQ. The CDR3 protein is CASSLAEGQPQHF. The CDR3 DNA reads as TGCGCCAGCAGCTTGGCGGAGGGTCAGCCCCAGCATTTT.

The V and J genes are TRBV30 and TRBJ1-1; D perhaps matches TRBD1 (5 bases). V lost 2 bases and J lost 4, with 14 bases in between. CDR1 GTSNPN and CDR2 SVGIG come from the germline V gene (reference sequence). The CDR3 length is 14 residues. DNA for the CDR3: TGTGCCTGGAGTCCAACCCGGAGGGGCACTGAAGCTTTCTTT. As protein: CAWSPTRRGTEAFF.

The V and J genes are TRBV18 and TRBJ1-1; D remains ambiguous. This CDR3 region has 16 residues. CDR1 is KGHSH and CDR2 is LQKENI in the germline V gene. V gave up 5 bases and J gave up 0 bases, with 16 bases separating them. DNA for the CDR3: TGTGCCAGCTCAGCTTCTTCGTGGGCTCTGAACACTGAAGCTTTCTTT. Translated: CASSASSWALNTEAFF.

V usage is TRBV18 and J usage is TRBJ2-5, with a tentative D call TRBD2 (5 bases). V was cut by 4 bases and J by 5 bases, with 20 bases left in between. The germline V gene has CDR1 KGHSH and CDR2 LQKENI. The CDR3 consists of 16 residues. CDR3 DNA sequence: TGTGCCAGCTCACGGTGGACTGTAAATTCGGGGGAGACCCAGTACTTC. Translated, it gives CASSRWTVNSGETQYF.

V is TRBV19 and J is TRBJ1-5, with 12 positions matching TRBD1. In germline, CDR1 is LNHDA, CDR2 SQIVND (reference sequence). J gave up 4 bases and V 5 bases, and 3 bases lay outside the gene matches. The CDR3 length is 15 residues. Here the CDR3 reads CASSGTGGGNQPQHF. In DNA, the CDR3 is TGTGCCAGTAGTGGGACAGGGGGCGGGAATCAGCCCCAGCATTTT.

This sequence joins TRBV13 and TRBJ1-2; D is perhaps TRBD1 (5 bases). The V end lost 2 bases, the J end lost 2 bases, and 12 bases lay between the germline ends. CDR1 and CDR2 (germline): PRHDT, FYEKMQ (reference sequence). This CDR3 spans 15 amino acids. The CDR3 DNA sequence: TGTGCCAGCAGCTTACAGGGAAGCACGAACTATGGCTACACCTTC. Amino acids: CASSLQGSTNYGYTF.

In this sample, this clone turned up once. V gene TRBV6-5 combines with J gene TRBJ2-1; TRBD2 agrees at 10 bases. Germline V gives CDR1 MNHEY, CDR2 SVGAGI. V gave up 8 bases and J gave up 0 bases; unmatched junction bases: 4. CDR3 length equals 15 residues. The DNA for the CDR3 is TGTGCCAGCCCGTCTAGCGGGGGCTCCTACAATGAGCAGTTCTTC. Translated: CASPSSGGSYNEQFF.

Notes on this clone: Other DNA variants within this sample encode the same CDR3. The CDR3: CASSLQENTEAFF. The CDR3 nucleotides are TGTGCCAGCAGCTTGCAGGAGAACACTGAAGCTTTCTTT. The J gene is TRBJ1-1, the V gene TRBV7-2; D unclear. V gave up 3 bases and J gave up 1 base, with 6 bases separating them. The CDR3 covers 13 residues. Per the germline V gene, CDR1 is SGHTA and CDR2 is FQGNSA.

In DNA, the CDR3 is TGTGCCAGCAGCTTATCTCGGGTGTCGGTTAACACTGAAGCTTTCTTT. Its protein product is CASSLSRVSVNTEAFF. The V and J genes are TRBV7-3 and TRBJ1-1; D gene ambiguous. The CDR3 length is 16 residues. The V end was cut by 2 bases, the J end by 2 bases, with 15 bases between. Germline-derived CDR1 and CDR2 are SGHTA and FQGTGA.

This chain uses TRBV20-1 with TRBJ2-2; 7 bases align to TRBD1. Per the germline V gene, CDR1 is DFQATT and CDR2 is SNEGSKA (reference sequence). Unmatched junction bases numbered 8, after V lost 3 bases and J lost 4 bases. The length of the CDR3 is 15 residues. DNA for the CDR3: TGCAGTGCTAGTCAACAGGGGCTGGGCACCGGGGAGCTGTTTTTT. Encoded protein: CSASQQGLGTGELFF.